This record looks at one T cell receptor (beta chain) sequence and its context. Its antigen is unidentified. The CDR3 runs to 15 residues. Trimming at V came to 0 bases and at J to 6 bases, leaving 5 bases not matched to a gene. The germline V gene encodes CDR1 SGHTS and CDR2 YDEGEE. These data originate in a study of cytomegalovirus exposure and HLA in healthy donors. About the study: The same platform as the roughly 700 first-cohort repertoires was used for the 130 or so validation repertoires, a later analysis reported.

While the first cohort had 600 to 750 subjects, the donors belonged to the separate validation cohort of over a hundred subjects. Data came from immunoSEQ multiplex PCR; TCRdb stores just in-frame clones and leaves some out. The sample carries about 120,000 clones, more than 75% recorded once. Study results and limitations: The authors confirmed in vitro that a few CMV-associated chains were specific for CMV antigens. Clusters of TCRs from the first cohort tended to co-occur in the 120 or so validation repertoires (as a later analysis found).

This rearrangement joins TRBV5-8 to TRBJ2-7; 11 positions agree with TRBD1. The sequence was obtained from a young woman in good health and CMV-seropositive. The sequencing input was PBMCs. Here the CDR3 reads CASSLVGQGAREQYF. CDR3 nucleotides: TGTGCCAGCAGCTTGGTCGGACAGGGGGCCCGCGAGCAGTACTTC.